The T cell receptor beta chain described here comes from a study of technical replicates of blood from a few donors. CDR3 size: 12 residues. Germline V gene data show CDR1 as MNHNS and CDR2 as SASEGT. With 7 bases removed from V and 2 bases from J, the gap between germline ends came to 6 bases. Data came from immunoSEQ multiplex PCR; TCRdb stores just in-frame clones and leaves some out. The top ten hold more than 0.2% of the sample, which has approximately 88,000 clones, 85% to 95% seen once. The receptor comes from a human donor in good health. Sequences were obtained from T cells isolated from PBMCs. The rearrangement links TRBV6-1 to TRBJ2-1; TRBD1 might be the D (5 bases). CDR3 nucleotide sequence: TGTGCCAGCAAGGACACCTACAATGAGCAGTTCTTC. Encoded protein: CASKDTYNEQFF.